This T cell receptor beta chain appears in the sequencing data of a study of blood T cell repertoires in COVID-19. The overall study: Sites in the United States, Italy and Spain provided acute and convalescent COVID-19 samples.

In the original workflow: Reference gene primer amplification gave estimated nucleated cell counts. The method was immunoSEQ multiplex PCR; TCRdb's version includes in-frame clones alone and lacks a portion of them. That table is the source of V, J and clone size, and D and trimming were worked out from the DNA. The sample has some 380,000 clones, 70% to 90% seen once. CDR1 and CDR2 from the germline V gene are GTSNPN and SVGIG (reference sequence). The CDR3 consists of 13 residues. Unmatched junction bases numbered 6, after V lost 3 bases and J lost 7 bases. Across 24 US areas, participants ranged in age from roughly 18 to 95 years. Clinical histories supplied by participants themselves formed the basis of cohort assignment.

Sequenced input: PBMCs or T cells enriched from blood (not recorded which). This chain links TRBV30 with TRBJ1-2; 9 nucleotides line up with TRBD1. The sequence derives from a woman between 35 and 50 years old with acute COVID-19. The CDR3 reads CAWSGQGRRGYTF. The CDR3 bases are TGTGCCTGGAGCGGACAGGGGCGGCGTGGCTACACCTTC.